This record concerns one T cell receptor beta chain sequence. This specimen comes from a study of blood T cell repertoires in COVID-19. Study as a whole: There were acute and convalescent COVID-19 samples, and they came from the United States, Italy and Spain. Sources were T cells, B-cell-depleted T cells, or PBMCs; the material itself was cDNA or gDNA.

The CDR3 runs to 16 residues. Germline CDR1 and CDR2: MDHEN and SYDVKM. With 10 bases clipped from V and 4 bases from J, the junction kept 14 bases outside the gene matches. Authors' analysis steps: Reference gene primers were amplified, and this amplification served to estimate nucleated cell counts. TCRdb keeps only in-frame clones here, not all; method: immunoSEQ multiplex PCR. V and J calls plus clone size are reproduced from that table; the DNA served to infer D and trimming. The sample carries about 120,000 clones, just over 90% recorded once. The source material was peripheral blood. The gene calls are TRBV28 and TRBJ1-2, with 11 positions matching TRBD1. The source is a human donor with active COVID-19. The donor label of this sample is uncertain. The CDR3 nucleotides are TGTGCCACGAATTCCGGACAGGGGGCACCCGGCTATGGCTACACCTTC. It specifies CATNSGQGAPGYGYTF.